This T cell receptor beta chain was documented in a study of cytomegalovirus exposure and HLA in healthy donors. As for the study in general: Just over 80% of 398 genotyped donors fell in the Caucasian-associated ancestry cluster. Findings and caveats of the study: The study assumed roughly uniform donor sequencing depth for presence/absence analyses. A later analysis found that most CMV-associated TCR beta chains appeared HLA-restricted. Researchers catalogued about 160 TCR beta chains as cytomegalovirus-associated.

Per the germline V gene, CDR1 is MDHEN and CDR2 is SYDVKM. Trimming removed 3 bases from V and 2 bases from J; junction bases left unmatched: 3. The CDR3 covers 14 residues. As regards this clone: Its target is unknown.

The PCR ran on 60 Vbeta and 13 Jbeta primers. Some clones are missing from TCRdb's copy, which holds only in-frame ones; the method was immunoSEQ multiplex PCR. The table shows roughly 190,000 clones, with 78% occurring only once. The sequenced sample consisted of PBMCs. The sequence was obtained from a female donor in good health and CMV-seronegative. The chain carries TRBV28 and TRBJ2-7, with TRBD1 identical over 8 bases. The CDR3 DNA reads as TGTGCCAGCAGTTTTGGACAGGGTCCCTACGAGCAGTACTTC. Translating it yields CASSFGQGPYEQYF.